Sequencing of this TCR beta chain was carried out in a study of T cell responses to AZD1222 COVID-19 vaccine. This CDR3 has 14 residues. Germline CDR1 is SGHAT and CDR2 is FQNNGV. Trimming removed 1 base from V and 11 bases from J, with 17 bases in between. TCRdb's copy holds only in-frame clones and misses some; the assay was immunoSEQ multiplex PCR. The table lists about 150,000 clones, 80% to 90% of them singletons. The sample consisted of peripheral blood, taken on day 0 of MenACWY control vaccination. The TCR was taken from an adult in good health. The V call is TRBV11-2, the J call TRBJ1-2, with D unclear. CDR3 sequence (DNA): TGTGCCAGCAGCTTAGGGTCCGGGGTCCCTGGGTACACCTTC. This gives the protein CASSLGSGVPGYTF.